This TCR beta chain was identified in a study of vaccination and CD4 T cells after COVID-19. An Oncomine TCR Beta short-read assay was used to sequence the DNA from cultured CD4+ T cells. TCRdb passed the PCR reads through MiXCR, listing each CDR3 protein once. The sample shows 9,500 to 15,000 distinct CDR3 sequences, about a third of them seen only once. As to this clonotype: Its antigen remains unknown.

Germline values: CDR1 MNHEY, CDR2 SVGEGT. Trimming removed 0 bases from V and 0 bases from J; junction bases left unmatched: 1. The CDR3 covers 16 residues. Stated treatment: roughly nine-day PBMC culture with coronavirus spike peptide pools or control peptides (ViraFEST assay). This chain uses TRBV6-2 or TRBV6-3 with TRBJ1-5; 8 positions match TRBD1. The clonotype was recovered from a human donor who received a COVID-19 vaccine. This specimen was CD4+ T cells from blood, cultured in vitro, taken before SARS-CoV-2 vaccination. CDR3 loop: CASSYSTGGSNQPQHF. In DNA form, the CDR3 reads TGTGCCAGCAGTTACTCAACAGGGGGTAGCAATCAGCCCCAGCATTTT.